One and the same sample provided the 20 T cell receptor beta chains below, sequenced in a study of cytomegalovirus exposure and HLA in healthy donors. Profiled with immunoSEQ multiplex PCR; TCRdb holds only in-frame clones, not every one. The sample lists more than 100,000 clones, about nine tenths occurring once. Sequencing used PBMCs. The receptors here all came from a man aged 30-40 years in good health and CMV-seronegative.

The chain uses TRBV30 and TRBJ2-7; TRBD2 is a possible D gene (5 bases). Trimming removed 3 bases from V and 4 bases from J, with 16 bases in between. The CDR3 loop spans 14 amino acids. Germline assignment: CDR1 GTSNPN and CDR2 SVGIG (reference sequence). The chain's CDR3 is CAWSELGRNYEQYF. Written as DNA, the CDR3 is TGTGCCTGGAGCGAACTAGGACGGAATTACGAGCAGTACTTC.

This chain uses TRBV7-2 with TRBJ1-1; tentative D call: TRBD1 (5 bases). The length of the CDR3 is 15 residues. Germline CDR1 is SGHTA and CDR2 is FQGNSA. The V gene lost 1 base and the J gene lost 3 bases, with 12 bases spanning the gap. CDR3 loop: CASSLDRRLDTEAFF. The CDR3 DNA is TGTGCCAGCAGCTTAGACAGGAGATTGGACACTGAAGCTTTCTTT.

The genes are TRBV4-3 and TRBJ1-2; TRBD1 aligns across 8 bases. The CDR3 loop spans 15 amino acids. Germline V gene data show CDR1 as LGHNA and CDR2 as YSLEER. V shed 5 bases, J shed 4 bases, and the junction held 9 bases outside the gene matches. CDR3 sequence reads: CASSAGQGGFYGYTF. The CDR3 coding sequence is TGCGCCAGCAGCGCCGGACAGGGAGGGTTCTATGGCTACACCTTC.

The chain joins TRBV9 to TRBJ2-1; D call uncertain. Germline values: CDR1 SGDLS, CDR2 YYNGEE. CDR3 size: 14 residues. V was clipped by 4 bases and J by 8 bases, with 16 bases between them. The CDR3 nucleotides read TGTGCCAGCAGCCCCAAAGACCTGAGCGATGAGCAGTTCTTC. Translation: CASSPKDLSDEQFF.

The genes are TRBV13 and TRBJ2-2; 7 bases are shared with TRBD2. Germline V gives CDR1 PRHDT, CDR2 FYEKMQ (reference sequence). The CDR3 totals 14 residues. V shed 3 bases and J 6 bases; nucleotides not matched to a gene: 4. The CDR3 DNA reads as TGTGCCAGCAGCTTGCGGGAGACCCCCGGGGAGCTGTTTTTT. Encoded protein: CASSLRETPGELFF.

This chain links TRBV9 with TRBJ2-5, with 7 bases identical to TRBD2. The V gene's germline CDR1 is SGDLS and CDR2 YYNGEE. The CDR3 consists of 16 residues. V trimming: 0 bases; J trimming: 3 bases; junction bases outside the gene matches: 8. Written as DNA, the CDR3 is TGTGCCAGCAGCGTAGCTGGGACTACCCGAAAAGAGACCCAGTACTTC. It yields the protein CASSVAGTTRKETQYF. The variable domain in full, completed from reference TRBV9 and TRBJ2-5, reads DSGVTQTPKHLITATGQRVTLRCSPRSGDLSVYWYQQSLDQGLQFLIQYYNGEERAKGNILERFSAQQFPDLHSELNLSSLELGDSALYFCASSVAGTTRKETQYFGPGTRLLVL.

The rearrangement links TRBV5-1 to TRBJ2-5; 8 nucleotides align to TRBD2. V gave up 2 bases and J gave up 2 bases; unmatched junction bases: 8. The CDR3 extends over 16 amino acids. Germline lookup yields CDR1 SGHRS and CDR2 YFSETQ. CDR3 DNA: TGCGCCAGCAGCTTCCACTACGGACTAGCACAAGAGACCCAGTACTTC. Protein: CASSFHYGLAQETQYF.

The V call is TRBV6-4, the J call TRBJ2-7, with D perhaps matching TRBD1 (6 bases). The V end lost 1 base, the J end lost 8 bases, and 9 bases lay between the germline ends. CDR1 and CDR2 from the germline V gene are MRHNA and SNTAGT. The CDR3 extends over 12 amino acids. For the CDR3, the DNA is TGTGCCAGCAGTGACTTACAGGGCAAGCAGTACTTC. Protein: CASSDLQGKQYF.

The chain has TRBV10-2 and TRBJ1-1; D unresolved. Germline V gene sequence: CDR1 WSHSY, CDR2 SAAADI. V lost 8 bases and J lost 0, with 4 bases in between. The CDR3 covers 11 residues. CDR3 sequence (DNA): TGCGCCAGCGGCATGAACACTGAAGCTTTCTTT. Translated: CASGMNTEAFF.

The chain uses TRBV2 and TRBJ2-3; tentative D call: TRBD1 (6 bases). CDR1 and CDR2 (germline): SNHLY, FYNNEI. The V gene lost 2 bases and the J gene lost 2 bases, with 14 bases spanning the gap. The CDR3 sequence is 16 residues long. The CDR3 DNA sequence: TGTGCCAGCAGTGAACCTCAGGGGTCTATCACAGATACGCAGTATTTT. Amino acid sequence: CASSEPQGSITDTQYF.

The chain uses TRBV29-1 and TRBJ2-2; weak D call: TRBD1 (6 bases). Trimming pared 7 bases from V and 2 bases from J, leaving 17 bases between. The germline CDR1 and CDR2 sequences are SQVTM and ANQGSEA. This CDR3 spans 15 amino acids. The CDR3 is CSAPKPGHNTGELFF. The CDR3 DNA reads as TGCAGCGCGCCGAAACCGGGACATAACACCGGGGAGCTGTTTTTT.

This chain connects TRBV30 to TRBJ2-1, with 12 bases identical to TRBD2. Trimming at V came to 5 bases and at J to 7 bases, leaving 15 bases not matched to a gene. The CDR3 sequence is 17 residues long. Per germline, CDR1 GTSNPN and CDR2 SVGIG (reference sequence). The chain's CDR3 is CAWSHPRLAGVDNEQFF. CDR3 bases: TGTGCCTGGTCCCACCCCCGACTAGCGGGAGTGGATAATGAGCAGTTCTTC.

The V and J genes are TRBV2 and TRBJ1-2, with 9 bases identical to TRBD1. The CDR3 is 14 residues long. The V gene's germline CDR1 is SNHLY and CDR2 FYNNEI. J lost 12 bases, V lost 7 bases, and 15 bases had no gene match. In DNA form, the CDR3 reads TGTGCCAGCACTAGTCCCGGGGACAGGGCCAGCAACACCTTC. Amino acids: CASTSPGDRASNTF.

Points on this clone: Other DNA sequences from this sample encode an identical CDR3 as well. The chain joins TRBV18 to TRBJ1-5, with TRBD1 as a possible D gene (5 bases). The CDR3 extends over 14 amino acids. Germline CDR1 is KGHSH and CDR2 is LQKENI. Trimming left V 3 bases short and J 5 bases short, with 11 bases between. The CDR3 DNA sequence: TGTGCCAGCTCACCCCAGGGAATGGATCAGCCCCAGCATTTT. This sequence encodes CASSPQGMDQPQHF.

The V gene is TRBV27, the J gene TRBJ1-4; TRBD1 is a possible D gene (6 bases). The ends were cut back, 4 bases at V and 6 bases at J, with 12 bases in the middle. This CDR3 is built from 14 residues. Germline CDR1 is MNHEY and CDR2 is SMNVEV (reference sequence). The CDR3 DNA follows: TGTGCCAGCAGTTGGGGGGGGGCGGATGAAAAACTGTTTTTT. Translation: CASSWGGADEKLFF.

The V and J genes are TRBV7-9 and TRBJ1-4; maybe TRBD1 (5 bases). V was cut by 0 bases and J by 5 bases, with 13 bases left in between. The CDR3 spans 16 residues. Germline CDR1 is SEHNR and CDR2 is FQNEAQ (reference sequence). The CDR3 loop reads CASSLAMRGNNEKLFF. CDR3 nucleotides: TGTGCCAGCAGCTTAGCTATGCGGGGGAACAATGAAAAACTGTTTTTT.

This clone has a single count. The gene calls are TRBV11-2 and TRBJ2-7, with a tentative D call TRBD2 (6 bases). Deletions cut 1 base from V and 0 bases from J, with 13 bases between. The CDR3 has 16 amino acids. CDR1 and CDR2 (germline): SGHAT, FQNNGV. CDR3 amino acids: CASSLGLGRGSYEQYF. In DNA, the CDR3 is TGTGCCAGCAGCTTAGGTTTGGGGCGGGGCTCCTACGAGCAGTACTTC.

The CDR3 coding sequence is TGTGCCAGCAGCGTAGACTGGTGGGCCGATGAGCAGTTCTTC. This encodes CASSVDWWADEQFF. The V and J genes are TRBV9 and TRBJ2-1; D gene uncertain. Germline assignment: CDR1 SGDLS and CDR2 YYNGEE. The V end lost 0 bases, the J end lost 8 bases, and 12 bases lay between the germline ends. The CDR3 runs 14 residues.

The chain has TRBV7-9 and TRBJ2-5; 9 bases fit TRBD1. V shed 5 bases, J shed 13 bases, and the junction held 14 bases outside the gene matches. The germline gives CDR1 SEHNR, CDR2 FQNEAQ (reference sequence). The CDR3 loop spans 14 amino acids. CDR3 amino acids: CASSRGQGLLDVYF. The DNA for the CDR3 is TGTGCCAGCAGCAGAGGACAGGGGCTCCTTGATGTGTACTTC. Variable domain in full (rest from reference TRBV7-9 and TRBJ2-5): DTGVSQNPRHKITKRGQNVTFRCDPISEHNRLYWYRQTLGQGPEFLTYFQNEAQLEKSRLLSDRFSAERPKGSFSTLEIQRTEQGDSAMYLCASSRGQGLLDVYFGPGTRLLVL.

The chain uses TRBV19 and TRBJ2-2, with a weak D call TRBD2 (5 bases). The CDR3 runs 17 residues. Trimming took off 7 bases at V and 4 bases at J, with 22 bases between the two ends. Germline values: CDR1 LNHDA, CDR2 SQIVND (reference sequence). The CDR3 coding sequence is TGTGCCAGTAACTGGCTCGGGGATCCACGGGCCACCGGGGAGCTGTTTTTT. Translated: CASNWLGDPRATGELFF.